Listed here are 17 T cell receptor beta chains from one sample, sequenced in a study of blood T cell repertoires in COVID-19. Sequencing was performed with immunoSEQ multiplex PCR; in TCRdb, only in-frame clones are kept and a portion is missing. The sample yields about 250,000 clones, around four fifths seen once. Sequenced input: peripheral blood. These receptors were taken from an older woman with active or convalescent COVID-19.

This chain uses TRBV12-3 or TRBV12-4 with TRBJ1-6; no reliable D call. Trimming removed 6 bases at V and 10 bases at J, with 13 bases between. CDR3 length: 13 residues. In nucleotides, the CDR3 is TGTGCCAGCAGCCTAAGTGGTTGGTCACCCCTCCACTTT. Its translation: CASSLSGWSPLHF.

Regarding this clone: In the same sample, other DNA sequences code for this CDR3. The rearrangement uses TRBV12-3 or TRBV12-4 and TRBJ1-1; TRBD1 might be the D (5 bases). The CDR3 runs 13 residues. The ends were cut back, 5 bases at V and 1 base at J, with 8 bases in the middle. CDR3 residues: CASSLRGNTEAFF. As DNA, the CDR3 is TGTGCCAGCAGTCTAAGGGGGAACACTGAAGCTTTCTTT.

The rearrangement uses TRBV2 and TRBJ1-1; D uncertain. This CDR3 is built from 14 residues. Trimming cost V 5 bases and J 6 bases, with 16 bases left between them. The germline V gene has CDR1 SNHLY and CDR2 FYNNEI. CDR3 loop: CASSTLWAVPEAFF. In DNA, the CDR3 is TGTGCCAGCAGTACCCTCTGGGCCGTCCCTGAAGCTTTCTTT.

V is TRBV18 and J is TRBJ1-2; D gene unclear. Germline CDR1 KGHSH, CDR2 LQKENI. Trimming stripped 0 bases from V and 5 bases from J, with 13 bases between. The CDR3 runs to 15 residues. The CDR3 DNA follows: TGTGCCAGCTCACCACCTGTCCCTCGAGGATATGGCTACACCTTC. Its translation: CASSPPVPRGYGYTF.

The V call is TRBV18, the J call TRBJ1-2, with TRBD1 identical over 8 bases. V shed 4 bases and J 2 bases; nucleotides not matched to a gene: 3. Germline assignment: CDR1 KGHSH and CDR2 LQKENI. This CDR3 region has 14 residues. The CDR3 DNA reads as TGTGCCAGCTCACGGGACAGGCGAAACTATGGCTACACCTTC. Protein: CASSRDRRNYGYTF.

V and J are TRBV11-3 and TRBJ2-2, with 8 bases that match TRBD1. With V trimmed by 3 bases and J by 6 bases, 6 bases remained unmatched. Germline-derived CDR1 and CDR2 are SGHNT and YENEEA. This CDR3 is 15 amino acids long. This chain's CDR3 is CASSFMTGESGELFF. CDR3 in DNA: TGTGCCAGCAGCTTTATGACAGGGGAGTCCGGGGAGCTGTTTTTT.

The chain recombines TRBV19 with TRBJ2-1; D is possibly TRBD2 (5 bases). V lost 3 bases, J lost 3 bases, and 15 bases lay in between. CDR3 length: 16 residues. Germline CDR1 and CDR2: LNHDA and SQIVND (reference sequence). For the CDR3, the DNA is TGTGCCAGTAGTATTACGGGGAACCAAATCTACAATGAGCAGTTCTTC. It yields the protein CASSITGNQIYNEQFF.

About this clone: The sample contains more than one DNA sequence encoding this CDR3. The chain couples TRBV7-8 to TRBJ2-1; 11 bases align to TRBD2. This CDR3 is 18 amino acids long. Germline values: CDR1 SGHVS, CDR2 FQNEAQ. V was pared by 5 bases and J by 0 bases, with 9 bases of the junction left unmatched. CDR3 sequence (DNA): TGTGCCAGCAGCCTCGGGACTAGCGGATTAAGCTCCTACAATGAGCAGTTCTTC. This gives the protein CASSLGTSGLSSYNEQFF.

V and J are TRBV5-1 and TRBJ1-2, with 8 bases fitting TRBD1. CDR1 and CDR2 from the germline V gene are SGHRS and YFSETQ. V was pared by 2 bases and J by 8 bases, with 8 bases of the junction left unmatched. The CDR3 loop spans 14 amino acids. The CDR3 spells CASSLPLTGDGYTF. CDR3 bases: TGCGCCAGCAGCTTACCCTTGACAGGGGACGGCTACACCTTC.

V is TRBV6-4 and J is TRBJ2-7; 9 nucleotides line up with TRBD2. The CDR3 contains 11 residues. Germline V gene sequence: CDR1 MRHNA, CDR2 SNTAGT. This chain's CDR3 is CAAGGQDEQYV. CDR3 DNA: TGTGCGGCGGGGGGGCAGGACGAGCAGTACGTC.

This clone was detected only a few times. This chain's CDR3 is CASSPQVQGYGYTF. CDR3 in DNA: TGTGCCAGCAGCCCCCAGGTCCAGGGCTATGGCTACACCTTC. The chain combines TRBV7-2 with TRBJ1-2, with D possibly being TRBD1 (5 bases). Germline loops: CDR1 SGHTA, CDR2 FQGNSA. Deletions cut 5 bases from V and 4 bases from J, with 14 bases between. The CDR3 runs 14 residues.

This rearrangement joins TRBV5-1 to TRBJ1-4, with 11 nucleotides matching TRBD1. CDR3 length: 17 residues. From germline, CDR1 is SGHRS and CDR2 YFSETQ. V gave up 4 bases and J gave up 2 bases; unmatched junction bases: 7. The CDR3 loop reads CASSPDRGRLTNEKLFF. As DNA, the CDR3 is TGCGCCAGCAGCCCGGACAGGGGGCGGCTGACTAATGAAAAACTGTTTTTT.

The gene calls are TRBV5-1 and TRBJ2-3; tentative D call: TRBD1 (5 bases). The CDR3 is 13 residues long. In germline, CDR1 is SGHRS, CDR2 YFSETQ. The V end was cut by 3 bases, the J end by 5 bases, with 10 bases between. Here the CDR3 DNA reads TGCGCCAGCAGCTACCTCCAGGGAGATACGCAGTATTTT. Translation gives CASSYLQGDTQYF.

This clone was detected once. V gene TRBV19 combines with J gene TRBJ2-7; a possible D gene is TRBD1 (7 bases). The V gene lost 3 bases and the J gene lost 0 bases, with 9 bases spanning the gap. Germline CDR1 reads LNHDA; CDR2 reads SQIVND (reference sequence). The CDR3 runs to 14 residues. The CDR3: CASSIRGDSYEQYF. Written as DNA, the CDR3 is TGTGCCAGTAGTATCAGGGGGGACTCCTACGAGCAGTACTTC. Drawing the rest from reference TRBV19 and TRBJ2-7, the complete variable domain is DGGITQSPKYLFRKEGQNVTLSCEQNLNHDAMYWYRQDPGQGLRLIYYSQIVNDFQKGDIAEGYSVSREKKESFPLTVTSAQKNPTAFYLCASSIRGDSYEQYFGPGTRLTVT.

CDR3 sequence: CASSIRQTRSTDTQYF. Here the CDR3 DNA reads TGTGCCAGTAGTATCCGACAGACTAGGAGCACAGATACGCAGTATTTT. The V gene is TRBV19, the J gene TRBJ2-3, with D maybe TRBD2 (6 bases). The CDR3 spans 16 residues. The V end lost 3 bases, the J end lost 0 bases, and 13 bases lay between the germline ends. Germline V gene data show CDR1 as LNHDA and CDR2 as SQIVND (reference sequence). The full variable domain, in which reference TRBV19 and TRBJ2-3 provide the parts outside the CDR3, is DGGITQSPKYLFRKEGQNVTLSCEQNLNHDAMYWYRQDPGQGLRLIYYSQIVNDFQKGDIAEGYSVSREKKESFPLTVTSAQKNPTAFYLCASSIRQTRSTDTQYFGPGTRLTVL.

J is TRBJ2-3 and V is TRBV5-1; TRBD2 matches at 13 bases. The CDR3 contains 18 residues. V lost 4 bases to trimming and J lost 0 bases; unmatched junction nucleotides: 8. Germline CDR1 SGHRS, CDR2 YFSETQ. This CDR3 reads CASSGGTSGAFSTDTQYF. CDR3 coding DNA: TGCGCCAGCAGCGGTGGGACTAGCGGGGCGTTTAGCACAGATACGCAGTATTTT.

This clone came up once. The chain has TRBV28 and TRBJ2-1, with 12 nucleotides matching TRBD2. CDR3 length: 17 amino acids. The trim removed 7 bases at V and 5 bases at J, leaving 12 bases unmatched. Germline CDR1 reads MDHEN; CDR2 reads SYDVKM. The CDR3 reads CASKNDGLAGGNNEQFF. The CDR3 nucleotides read TGTGCCAGCAAAAACGATGGGCTAGCGGGGGGGAACAATGAGCAGTTCTTC.